One and the same sample provided the 7 T cell receptor beta chains below, sequenced in a study of shared clonotypes between healthy human individuals. Data came from immunoSEQ multiplex PCR; TCRdb stores just in-frame clones and leaves some out. The sample yields about 2.1 million clones, 93% seen once. Terminally differentiated effector memory CD45RA+ cells were excluded from the naive CD8 cells, which were CD45RO-negative and positively selected for CCR7. The sample consisted of naive CD8+ T cells from PBMCs. The receptors were gathered from a man in his late teens or twenties in good health. Some clones in this sample may be carry-over from other donors' samples.

This clone occurred a few times. This chain links TRBV30 with TRBJ1-5; D is perhaps TRBD1 (5 bases). The V end was cut by 2 bases, the J end by 5 bases, with 13 bases between. This CDR3 has 14 residues. The germline gives CDR1 GTSNPN, CDR2 SVGIG (reference sequence). The CDR3 DNA sequence: TGTGCCTGGAGTTTTGGCACAGGCGATCAGCCCCAGCATTTT. This sequence encodes CAWSFGTGDQPQHF.

The chain couples TRBV25-1 to TRBJ2-7, with D maybe TRBD2 (5 bases). Per the germline V gene, CDR1 is MGHDK and CDR2 is SYGVNS. The CDR3 sequence is 14 residues long. The V gene lost 3 bases and the J gene lost 6 bases, with 15 bases spanning the gap. CDR3 residues: CASSESGDRAEQYF. The CDR3 DNA reads as TGTGCCAGCAGTGAGTCCGGGGATAGGGCCGAGCAGTACTTC.

The chain has TRBV11-2 and TRBJ2-1, with 10 nucleotides matching TRBD2. This CDR3 comprises 16 residues. Germline assignment: CDR1 SGHAT and CDR2 FQNNGV. J gave up 5 bases and V 4 bases, and 8 bases lay outside the gene matches. CDR3 sequence reads: CASSSDGLAVHNEQFF. The DNA of the CDR3 is TGTGCCAGCAGCTCCGACGGACTAGCGGTCCACAATGAGCAGTTCTTC.

The chain couples TRBV6-5 to TRBJ2-1; no firm D call. This CDR3 comprises 15 residues. V shed 5 bases and J shed 0 bases, with 11 bases lying between them. In germline, CDR1 is MNHEY, CDR2 SVGAGI. The CDR3 here is CASSAGRSSYNEQFF. The CDR3 DNA reads as TGTGCCAGCAGTGCCGGCCGGAGCTCCTACAATGAGCAGTTCTTC.

The chain carries TRBV19 and TRBJ1-1, with D possibly being TRBD1 (6 bases). The CDR3 spans 14 residues. V was cut by 7 bases and J by 5 bases, with 17 bases left in between. Germline CDR1 reads LNHDA; CDR2 reads SQIVND (reference sequence). The CDR3 spells CASMHRERWTEAFF. In DNA form, the CDR3 reads TGTGCCAGTATGCACAGGGAACGGTGGACTGAAGCTTTCTTT.

The chain uses TRBV5-1 and TRBJ2-7, with 7 bases lining up with TRBD2. The V gene end was trimmed by 0 bases and the J gene end by 1 base; junction bases not matched to a gene: 7. The CDR3 consists of 16 residues. Germline V gene sequence: CDR1 SGHRS, CDR2 YFSETQ. The CDR3 protein is CASSLGLRERSYEQYF. CDR3 DNA sequence: TGCGCCAGCAGCTTGGGTTTGCGGGAGCGGTCCTACGAGCAGTACTTC. Full variable domain (remainder filled in from reference TRBV5-1 and TRBJ2-7): KAGVTQTPRYLIKTRGQQVTLSCSPISGHRSVSWYQQTPGQGLQFLFEYFSETQRNKGNFPGRFSGRQFSNSRSEMNVSTLELGDSALYLCASSLGLRERSYEQYFGPGTRLTVT.

The rearrangement joins TRBV9 to TRBJ2-3; a weak D match, TRBD1 (6 bases). Germline lookup yields CDR1 SGDLS and CDR2 YYNGEE. Trimming removed 2 bases at V and 1 base at J, with 14 bases between. The CDR3 has 16 amino acids. Here the CDR3 reads CASSVSGGRGTDTQYF. The CDR3 nucleotides are TGTGCCAGCAGCGTTAGTGGGGGCCGGGGCACAGATACGCAGTATTTT.